This T cell receptor beta chain was retrieved from a study of CD8 T cells in Susac syndrome. Reverse transcription used roughly 0.5 to 1 ug RNA and random hexamers. TCRdb reanalysed the immunoSEQ multiplex PCR reads using MiXCR and keeps one entry per CDR3 protein. The sample includes around 150,000 distinct CDR3 sequences, 90% to 95% seen only once; the top ten take approximately 0.3%. Trimming pared 1 base from V and 2 bases from J, leaving 6 bases between. CDR3 length: 13 residues. This clonotype has more than one count but fewer than ten. CD8+ and CD4+ T cells taken from blood had their TCR beta sequenced.

V usage is TRBV12-3 or TRBV12-4 and J usage is TRBJ2-7; unclear D gene. The sample was CD8+ T cells from PBMCs. The origin of this receptor is a human donor in good health. This CDR3 is CASSLDSPYEQYF. CDR3 DNA: TGTGCCAGCAGTTTAGACAGTCCCTACGAGCAGTACTTC.